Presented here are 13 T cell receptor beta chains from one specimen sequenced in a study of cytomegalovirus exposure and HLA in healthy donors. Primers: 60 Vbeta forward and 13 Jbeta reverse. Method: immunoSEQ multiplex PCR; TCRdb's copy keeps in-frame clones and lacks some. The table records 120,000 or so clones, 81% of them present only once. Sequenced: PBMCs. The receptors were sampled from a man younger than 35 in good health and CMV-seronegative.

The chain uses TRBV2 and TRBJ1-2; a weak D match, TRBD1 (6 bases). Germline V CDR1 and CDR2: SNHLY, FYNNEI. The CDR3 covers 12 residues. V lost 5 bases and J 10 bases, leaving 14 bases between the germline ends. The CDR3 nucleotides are TGTGCCAGCAGTCCTAACAGGGATACCTACACCTTC. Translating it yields CASSPNRDTYTF.

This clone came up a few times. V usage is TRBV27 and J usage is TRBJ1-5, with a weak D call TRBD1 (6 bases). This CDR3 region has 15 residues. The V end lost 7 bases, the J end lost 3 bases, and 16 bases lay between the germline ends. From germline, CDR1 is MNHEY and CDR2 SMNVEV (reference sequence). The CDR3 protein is CASMGAEGINQPQHF. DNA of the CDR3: TGTGCCAGCATGGGGGCCGAGGGGATCAATCAGCCCCAGCATTTT.

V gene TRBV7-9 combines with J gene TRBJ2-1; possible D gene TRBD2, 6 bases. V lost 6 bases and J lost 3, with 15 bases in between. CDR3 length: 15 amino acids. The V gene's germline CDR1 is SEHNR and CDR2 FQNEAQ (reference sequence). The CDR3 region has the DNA TGTGCCAGCAGTCCACCCCGGCGGGACTACAATGAGCAGTTCTTC. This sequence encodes CASSPPRRDYNEQFF.

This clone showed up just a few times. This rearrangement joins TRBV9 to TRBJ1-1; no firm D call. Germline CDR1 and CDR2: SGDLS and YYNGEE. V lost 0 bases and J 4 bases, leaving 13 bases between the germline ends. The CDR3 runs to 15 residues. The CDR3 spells CASSVGAGWGTEAFF. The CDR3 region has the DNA TGTGCCAGCAGCGTAGGGGCGGGGTGGGGCACTGAAGCTTTCTTT.

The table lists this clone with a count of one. The CDR3 here is CASSSAGGRFLDTGELFF. The CDR3 nucleotides are TGTGCCAGCAGCTCGGCGGGGGGGCGATTTCTGGACACCGGGGAGCTGTTTTTT. This chain uses TRBV5-4 with TRBJ2-2; 9 nucleotides align to TRBD2. CDR1 and CDR2 (germline): SGHNT, YYREEE (reference sequence). V dropped 3 bases and J dropped 3; count of bases not matched to a gene: 12. The CDR3 loop spans 18 amino acids.

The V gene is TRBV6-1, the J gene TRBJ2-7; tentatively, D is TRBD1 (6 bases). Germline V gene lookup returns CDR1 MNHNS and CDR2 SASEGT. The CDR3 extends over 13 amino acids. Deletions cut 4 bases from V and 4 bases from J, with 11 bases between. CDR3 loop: CASSVGHVYEQYF. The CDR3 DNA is TGTGCCAGCAGTGTGGGACACGTTTACGAGCAGTACTTC.

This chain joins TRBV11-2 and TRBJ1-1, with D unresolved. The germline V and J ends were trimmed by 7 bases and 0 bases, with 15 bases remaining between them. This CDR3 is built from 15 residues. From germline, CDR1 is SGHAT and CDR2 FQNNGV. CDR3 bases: TGTGCCAGCATCCCCGATGGCAGGTTGAACACTGAAGCTTTCTTT. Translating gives CASIPDGRLNTEAFF. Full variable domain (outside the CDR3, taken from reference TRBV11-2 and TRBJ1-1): EAGVAQSPRYKIIEKRQSVAFWCNPISGHATLYWYQQILGQGPKLLIQFQNNGVVDDSQLPKDRFSAERLKGVDSTLKIQPAKLEDSAVYLCASIPDGRLNTEAFFGQGTRLTVV.

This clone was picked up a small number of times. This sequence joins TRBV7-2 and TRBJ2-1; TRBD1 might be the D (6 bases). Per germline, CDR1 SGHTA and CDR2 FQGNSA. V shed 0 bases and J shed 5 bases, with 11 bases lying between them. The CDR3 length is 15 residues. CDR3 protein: CASSLAPQGNNEQFF. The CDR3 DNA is TGTGCCAGCAGCTTAGCCCCACAGGGTAACAATGAGCAGTTCTTC.

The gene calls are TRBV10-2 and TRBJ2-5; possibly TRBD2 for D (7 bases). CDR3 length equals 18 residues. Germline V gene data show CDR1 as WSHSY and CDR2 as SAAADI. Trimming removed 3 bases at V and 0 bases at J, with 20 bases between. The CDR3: CASSDPGRGQQYQETQYF. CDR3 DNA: TGCGCCAGCAGTGACCCCGGGCGGGGGCAACAGTACCAAGAGACCCAGTACTTC.

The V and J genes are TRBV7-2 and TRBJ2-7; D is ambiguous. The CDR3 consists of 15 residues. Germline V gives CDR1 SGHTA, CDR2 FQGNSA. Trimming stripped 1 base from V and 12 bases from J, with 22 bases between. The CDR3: CASSLGSVTGEVRYF. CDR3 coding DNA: TGTGCCAGCAGCTTAGGAAGTGTCACCGGTGAGGTGCGGTACTTC.

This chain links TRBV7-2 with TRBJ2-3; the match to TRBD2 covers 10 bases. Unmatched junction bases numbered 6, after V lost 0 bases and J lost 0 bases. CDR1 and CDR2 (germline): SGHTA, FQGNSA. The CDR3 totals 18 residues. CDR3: CASSLASGGAKSTDTQYF. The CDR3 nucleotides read TGTGCCAGCAGCTTAGCAAGCGGGGGGGCCAAAAGCACAGATACGCAGTATTTT.

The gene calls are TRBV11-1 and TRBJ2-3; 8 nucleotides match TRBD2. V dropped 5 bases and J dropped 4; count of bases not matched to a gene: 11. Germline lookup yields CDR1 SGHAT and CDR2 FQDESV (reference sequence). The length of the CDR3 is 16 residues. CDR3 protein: CASSPIAGFRPDTQYF. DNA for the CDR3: TGTGCCAGCAGCCCTATAGCGGGGTTCAGACCAGATACGCAGTATTTT.

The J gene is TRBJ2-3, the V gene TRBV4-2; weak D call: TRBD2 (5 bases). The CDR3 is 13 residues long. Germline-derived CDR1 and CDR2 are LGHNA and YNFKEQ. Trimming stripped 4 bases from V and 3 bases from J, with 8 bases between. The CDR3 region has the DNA TGTGCCAGCAGCCGAGGGAGTACAGATACGCAGTATTTT. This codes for CASSRGSTDTQYF.